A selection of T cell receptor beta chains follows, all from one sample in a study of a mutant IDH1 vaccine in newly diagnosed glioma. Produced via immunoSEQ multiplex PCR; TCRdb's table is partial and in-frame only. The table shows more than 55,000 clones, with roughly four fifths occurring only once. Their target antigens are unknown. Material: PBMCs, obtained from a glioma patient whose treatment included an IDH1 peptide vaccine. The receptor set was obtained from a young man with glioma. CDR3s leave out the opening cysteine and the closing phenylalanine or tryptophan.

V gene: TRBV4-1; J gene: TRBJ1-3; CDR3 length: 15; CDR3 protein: ASSQGVAAYSGNTIY
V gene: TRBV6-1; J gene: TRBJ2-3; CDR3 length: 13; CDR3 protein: ASSDTGLLTDTQY
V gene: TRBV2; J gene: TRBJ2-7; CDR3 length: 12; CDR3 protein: ASSEGISTYEQY
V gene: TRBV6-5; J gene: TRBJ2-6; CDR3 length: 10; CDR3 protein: ASRSGANVLT
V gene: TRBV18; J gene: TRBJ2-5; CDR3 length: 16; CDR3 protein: ASSPPRTSGRDGETQY
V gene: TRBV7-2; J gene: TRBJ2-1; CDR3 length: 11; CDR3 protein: ASNRGPQDEQF
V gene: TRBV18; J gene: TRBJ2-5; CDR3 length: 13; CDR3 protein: ASSRPGQGEETQY
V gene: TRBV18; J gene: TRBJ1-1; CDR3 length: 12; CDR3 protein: ASSRDSMNTEAF
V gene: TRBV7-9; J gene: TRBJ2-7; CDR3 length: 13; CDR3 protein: ASSGGRGESYEQY
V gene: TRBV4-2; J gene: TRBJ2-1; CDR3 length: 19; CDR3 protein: ASSQDEILTSGLTSYNEQF
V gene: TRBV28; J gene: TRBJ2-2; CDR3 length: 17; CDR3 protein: ASSRRAFGGPSNTGELF
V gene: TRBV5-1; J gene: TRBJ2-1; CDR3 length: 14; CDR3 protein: ASSLVRLAGVHEQF
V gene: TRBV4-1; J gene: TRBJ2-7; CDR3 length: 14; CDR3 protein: ASSQYTTRRSGEQY
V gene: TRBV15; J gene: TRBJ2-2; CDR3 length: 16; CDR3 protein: ATSRDRTPQGGAGELF
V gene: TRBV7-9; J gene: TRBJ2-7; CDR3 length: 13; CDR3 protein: ASSSRGLAIYEQY
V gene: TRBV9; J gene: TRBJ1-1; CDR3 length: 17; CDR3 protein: ASSVYSYGGDRRNTEAF
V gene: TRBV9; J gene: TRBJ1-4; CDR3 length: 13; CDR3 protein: ASSAAPATNEKLF
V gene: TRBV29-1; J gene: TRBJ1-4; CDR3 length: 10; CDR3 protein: SVSAGFEKLF
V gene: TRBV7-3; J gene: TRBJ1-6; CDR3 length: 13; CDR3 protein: ASSLQGRYNSPLH
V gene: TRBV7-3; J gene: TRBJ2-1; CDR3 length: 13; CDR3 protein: ASSLYGRAGDEQF
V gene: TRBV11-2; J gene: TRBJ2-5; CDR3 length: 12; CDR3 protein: ASSLGSPWETQY
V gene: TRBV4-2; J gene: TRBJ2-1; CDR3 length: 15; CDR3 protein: ASSHTTSRGGFNEQF
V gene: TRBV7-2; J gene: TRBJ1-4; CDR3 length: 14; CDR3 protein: ASSARPGQGHEKLF
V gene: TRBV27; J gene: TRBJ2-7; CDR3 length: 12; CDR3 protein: ASSSGTGHYEQY
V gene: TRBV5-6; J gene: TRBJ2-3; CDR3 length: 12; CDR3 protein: ASSLSRGSDTQY
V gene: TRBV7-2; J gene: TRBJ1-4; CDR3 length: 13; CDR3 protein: ASSLDSGANEKLF
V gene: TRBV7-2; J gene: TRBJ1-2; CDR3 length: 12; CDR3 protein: ASSLGGQGYGYT
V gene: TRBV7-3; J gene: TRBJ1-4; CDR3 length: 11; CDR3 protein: ASSLGADEKLF
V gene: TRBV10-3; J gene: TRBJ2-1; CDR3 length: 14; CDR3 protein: AISEFGGESYNEQF
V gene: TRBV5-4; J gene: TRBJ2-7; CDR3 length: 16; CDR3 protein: ASSYRIGTGGVFREQY
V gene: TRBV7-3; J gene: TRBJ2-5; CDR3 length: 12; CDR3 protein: ASSPTGLQETQY
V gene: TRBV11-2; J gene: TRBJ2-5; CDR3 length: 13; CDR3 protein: ASSSGQGEWETQY
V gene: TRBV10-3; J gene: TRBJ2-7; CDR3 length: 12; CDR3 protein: AIRTGTSNYEQY
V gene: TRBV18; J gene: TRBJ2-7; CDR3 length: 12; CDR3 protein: ASSKTGVVYEQY
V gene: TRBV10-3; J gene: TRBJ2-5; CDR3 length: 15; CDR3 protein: AISESVLGGRRETQY
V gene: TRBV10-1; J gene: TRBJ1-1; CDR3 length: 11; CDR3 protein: ASSFSQGTEAF
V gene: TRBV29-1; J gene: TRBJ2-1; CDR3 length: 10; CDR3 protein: SVDGLLNEQF